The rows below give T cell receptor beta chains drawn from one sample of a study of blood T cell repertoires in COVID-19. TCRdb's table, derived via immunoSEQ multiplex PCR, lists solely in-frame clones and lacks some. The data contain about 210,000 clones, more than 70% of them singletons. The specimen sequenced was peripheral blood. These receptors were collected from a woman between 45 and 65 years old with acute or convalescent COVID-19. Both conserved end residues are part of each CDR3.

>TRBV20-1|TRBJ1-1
CSASHQGNTEAFF
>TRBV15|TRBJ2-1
CATSGPGLANEQFF
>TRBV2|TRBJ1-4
CASSFGQGVRDDEKLFF
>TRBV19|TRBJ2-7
CASSWAGDEQYF
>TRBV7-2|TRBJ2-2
CASSLGGITGELFF
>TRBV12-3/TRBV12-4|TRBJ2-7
CASSFSAGYEQYF
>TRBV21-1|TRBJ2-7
CASSPATDRAEYEQYF
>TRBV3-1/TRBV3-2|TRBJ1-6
CASSQKTGSPLHF
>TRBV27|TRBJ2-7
CASSLGGSSYEQYF
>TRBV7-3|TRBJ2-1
CASSLIGLGISDEQFF
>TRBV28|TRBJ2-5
CASSPGLAGKYQETQYF
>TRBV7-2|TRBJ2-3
CASSLGGRVSDTQYF
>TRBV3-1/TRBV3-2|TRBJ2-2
CASTLFQTGELFF
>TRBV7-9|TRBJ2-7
CASSPDRAGGGEQYF
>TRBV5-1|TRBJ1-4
CASRGDRGPGVF
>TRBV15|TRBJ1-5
CATSRAGTGKNQPQHF
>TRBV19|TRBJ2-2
CASSTLLASNTGELFF
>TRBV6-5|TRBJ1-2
CASRHSNYGYTF
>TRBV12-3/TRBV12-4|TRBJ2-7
CASRHGQGPQYF
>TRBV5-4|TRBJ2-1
CASSSKREQITHEQFF
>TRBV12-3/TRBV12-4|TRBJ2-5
CASSIHETQYF
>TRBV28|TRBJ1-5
CASSSPGQADQPQHF
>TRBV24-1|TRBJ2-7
CATSDPGQGAGEQYF
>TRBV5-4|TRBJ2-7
CASSSRQGIYEQYF
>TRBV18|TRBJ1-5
CASSPTQGPPQHF
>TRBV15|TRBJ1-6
CATSRDLPKGVVNSPLHF
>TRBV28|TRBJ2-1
CASRSRKEQFF
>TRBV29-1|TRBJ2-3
CSVNGDSAPDTQYF
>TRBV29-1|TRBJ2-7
CSAWDRPYEQYF
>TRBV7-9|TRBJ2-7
CASSLALRERPYEQYF
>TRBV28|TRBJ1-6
CASRYADSSYNSPLHF
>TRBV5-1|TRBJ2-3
CASSRLIAGTDTQYF
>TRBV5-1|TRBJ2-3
CASRYGQGSTDTQYF
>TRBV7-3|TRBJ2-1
CASSLVSSGRVDNEQFF
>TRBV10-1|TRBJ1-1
CASSEADRGLTEAFF
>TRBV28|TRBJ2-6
CASSPRLGAEGANVLTF
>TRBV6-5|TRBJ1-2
CASRSGQDYGYTF
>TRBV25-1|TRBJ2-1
CASSQGTGGYNEQFF
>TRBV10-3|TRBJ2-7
CATGLGQGSYEQYF
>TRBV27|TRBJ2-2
CASSWGLGFGELFF
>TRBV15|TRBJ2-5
CATSGLAVLKQGQYF
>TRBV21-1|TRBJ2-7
CASSKTPPSGRGSYEQYF
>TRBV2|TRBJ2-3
CASRKFRAPRGREDTDTQYF
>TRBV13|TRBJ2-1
CASRVRGGQGRNEQFF
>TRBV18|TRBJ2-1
CASSPPGTVLSNEQFF
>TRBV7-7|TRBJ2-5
CASSQDRGQETQYF
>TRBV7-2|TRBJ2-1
CASSLDRGDYNEQFF
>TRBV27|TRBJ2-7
CASSFLGTGKEYF
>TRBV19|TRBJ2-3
CASSMARGTGSTDTQYF
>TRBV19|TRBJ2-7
CASKRGKGYEQYF
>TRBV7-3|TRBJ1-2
CASSGDDSNYGYTF
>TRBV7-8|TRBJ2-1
CASRYGTSGDEQFF
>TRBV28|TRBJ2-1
CASSYRSVEQFF
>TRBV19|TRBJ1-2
CASSLWDSPNYGYTF
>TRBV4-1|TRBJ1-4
CASSPGGANGEKLFF
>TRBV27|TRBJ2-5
CASRWTSGIQETQYF
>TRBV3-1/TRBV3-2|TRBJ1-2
CASSQARGHFYGYTF